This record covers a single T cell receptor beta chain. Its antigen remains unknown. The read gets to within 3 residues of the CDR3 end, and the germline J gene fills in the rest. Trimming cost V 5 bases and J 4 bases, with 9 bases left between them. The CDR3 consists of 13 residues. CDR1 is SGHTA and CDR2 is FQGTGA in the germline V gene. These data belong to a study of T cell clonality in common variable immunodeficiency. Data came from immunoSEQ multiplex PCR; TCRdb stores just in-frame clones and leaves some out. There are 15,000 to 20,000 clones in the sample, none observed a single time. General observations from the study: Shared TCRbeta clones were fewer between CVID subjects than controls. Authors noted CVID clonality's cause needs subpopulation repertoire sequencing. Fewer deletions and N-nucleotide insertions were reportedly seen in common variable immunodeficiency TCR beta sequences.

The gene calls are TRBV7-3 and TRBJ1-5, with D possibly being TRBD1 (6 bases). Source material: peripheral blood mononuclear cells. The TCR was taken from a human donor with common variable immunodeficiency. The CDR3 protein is CASSLGQNQPQHF. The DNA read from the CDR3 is TGTGCCAGCAGCCTAGGACAGAATCAGCCC.